The 29 T cell receptor beta chains given below trace back to one sample, sequenced in a study of cytomegalovirus exposure and HLA in healthy donors. PCR used 60 Vbeta primers and 13 Jbeta primers. The table came from immunoSEQ multiplex PCR; TCRdb's copy has only in-frame clones and leaves some out. The sample lists about 150,000 clones; 70% to 80% were seen once. The sample comprised PBMCs. The receptor set was obtained from a man aged 35 to 55 in good health and CMV-seropositive.

This chain uses TRBV28 with TRBJ2-3; D perhaps matches TRBD2 (5 bases). The CDR3 is made up of 13 amino acids. Germline V lookup: CDR1 MDHEN, CDR2 SYDVKM. The V and J ends lost 3 bases and 6 bases respectively, with 10 bases between them. CDR3 region: CASSLSPGDTQYF. The CDR3 DNA reads as TGTGCCAGCAGTTTGTCCCCGGGGGATACGCAGTATTTT.

The gene calls are TRBV9 and TRBJ1-2; TRBD1 might be the D (5 bases). Germline V gene data show CDR1 as SGDLS and CDR2 as YYNGEE. Trimming removed 4 bases at V and 14 bases at J, with 12 bases between. CDR3 size: 10 residues. CDR3 in DNA: TGTGCCAGCAGCCCCCGACAGTCTACCTTC. This encodes CASSPRQSTF.

The chain is built from TRBV13 and TRBJ2-1, with 9 bases identical to TRBD1. Germline values: CDR1 PRHDT, CDR2 FYEKMQ (reference sequence). The CDR3 totals 15 residues. With 3 bases clipped from V and 5 bases from J, the junction kept 5 bases outside the gene matches. CDR3 in amino acids: CASSFTGTGNNEQFF. DNA of the CDR3: TGTGCCAGCAGCTTCACGGGGACAGGGAACAATGAGCAGTTCTTC. The full variable domain, with the rest looked up from reference TRBV13 and TRBJ2-1, is AAGVIQSPRHLIKEKRETATLKCYPIPRHDTVYWYQQGPGQDPQFLISFYEKMQSDKGSIPDRFSAQQFSDYHSELNMSSLELGDSALYFCASSFTGTGNNEQFFGPGTRLTVL.

The V call is TRBV9, the J call TRBJ2-5; 8 nucleotides line up with TRBD2. The CDR3 runs to 16 residues. CDR1 SGDLS and CDR2 YYNGEE come from the germline V gene. V shed 0 bases, J shed 5 bases, and the junction held 9 bases outside the gene matches. CDR3 in amino acids: CASSVEAGLGSETQYF. In DNA form, the CDR3 reads TGTGCCAGCAGCGTAGAAGCGGGACTAGGGTCTGAGACCCAGTACTTC.

The chain employs TRBV4-3 and TRBJ2-7; a possible D gene is TRBD2 (5 bases). The V end lost 1 base, the J end lost 3 bases, and 13 bases lay between the germline ends. Looked up from germline, CDR1 is LGHNA and CDR2 is YSLEER. The CDR3 contains 15 residues. Here the CDR3 reads CASSQVYDYRYEQYF. CDR3 bases: TGCGCCAGCAGCCAAGTGTACGACTACCGCTACGAGCAGTACTTC.

The chain uses TRBV19 and TRBJ1-2, with D tentatively TRBD1 (6 bases). The germline V gene encodes CDR1 LNHDA and CDR2 SQIVND (reference sequence). The germline V and J ends were trimmed by 2 bases and 4 bases, with 14 bases remaining between them. The CDR3 spans 15 residues. The CDR3 DNA is TGTGCCAGTAGTATATTGGATGGACAGTTCTATGGCTACACCTTC. It translates to CASSILDGQFYGYTF.

The J gene is TRBJ1-1, the V gene TRBV30; D is possibly TRBD1 (6 bases). With 1 base removed from V and 10 bases from J, the gap between germline ends came to 10 bases. This CDR3 comprises 11 residues. Germline V gene lookup returns CDR1 GTSNPN and CDR2 SVGIG (reference sequence). CDR3 sequence reads: CAWSAGGLAFF. The CDR3 nucleotides read TGTGCCTGGAGTGCTGGGGGCCTAGCTTTCTTT.

V gene TRBV30 combines with J gene TRBJ2-5; 10 bases match TRBD1. The closer fit of TRBJ2-7 to the DNA end suggests the J call may be wrong. This CDR3 has 16 amino acids. Germline CDR1 GTSNPN, CDR2 SVGIG (reference sequence). CDR3 nucleotides: TGTGCCTGGAGCGAAAGCCGGGACAGGGGACTTGACGAGCAGTACTTC. This encodes CAWSESRDRGLDEQYF.

The rearrangement uses TRBV10-3 and TRBJ2-1, with 11 nucleotides matching TRBD2. The germline V gene encodes CDR1 ENHRY and CDR2 SYGVKD. This CDR3 is 14 amino acids long. V shed 10 bases and J 5 bases; nucleotides not matched to a gene: 7. The CDR3 loop is CATRGTSGDNEQFF. In nucleotides, the CDR3 is TGTGCCACCAGAGGGACTAGCGGAGACAATGAGCAGTTCTTC.

The chain couples TRBV2 to TRBJ1-5; 10 positions match TRBD1. CDR3 length: 15 residues. The J segment lost 4 bases and the V segment lost 6 bases, leaving 6 bases of the junction unmatched. The V gene's germline CDR1 is SNHLY and CDR2 FYNNEI. As DNA, the CDR3 is TGTGCCAGCAGCGGGGACAGGGGAGAAAATCAGCCCCAGCATTTT. As protein: CASSGDRGENQPQHF. Using reference TRBV2 and TRBJ1-5 for the parts outside the CDR3, the full variable domain is EPEVTQTPSHQVTQMGQEVILRCVPISNHLYFYWYRQILGQKVEFLVSFYNNEISEKSEIFDDQFSVERPDGSNFTLKIRSTKLEDSAMYFCASSGDRGENQPQHFGDGTRLSIL.

DNA for the CDR3: TGTGCCAGCTCACCAACTCCTGGAGTCAACACCGGGGAGCTGTTTTTT. Translated: CASSPTPGVNTGELFF. This chain uses TRBV18 with TRBJ2-2; D is unresolved. The CDR3 is made up of 16 amino acids. Germline loops: CDR1 KGHSH, CDR2 LQKENI. Trimming left V 2 bases short and J 2 bases short, with 12 bases between.

The V and J genes are TRBV4-2 and TRBJ1-1, with TRBD1 matching over 9 bases. V lost 5 bases, J lost 1 base, and 8 bases stayed unmatched. The CDR3 has 16 amino acids. CDR1 and CDR2 from the germline V gene are LGHNA and YNFKEQ. The CDR3 DNA sequence: TGTGCCAGCAGCGGGACAGGGTGGGTAGAGAACACTGAAGCTTTCTTT. It encodes CASSGTGWVENTEAFF.

The chain recombines TRBV6-1 with TRBJ1-2; no clear D gene. The ends were cut back, 8 bases at V and 2 bases at J, with 9 bases in the middle. The CDR3 is 12 residues long. Germline V gene lookup returns CDR1 MNHNS and CDR2 SASEGT. The CDR3: CASAPANYGYTF. DNA for the CDR3: TGTGCCAGCGCCCCTGCGAACTATGGCTACACCTTC.

This clone was detected a few times. The CDR3 region is CASSLSGGAPTF. Written as DNA, the CDR3 is TGTGCCAGCAGCTTATCTGGAGGGGCCCCCACCTTC. The V and J genes are TRBV11-2 and TRBJ1-2; the D gene is possibly TRBD1 (5 bases). This CDR3 has 12 amino acids. From germline, CDR1 is SGHAT and CDR2 FQNNGV. Trimming removed 2 bases at V and 13 bases at J, with 14 bases between.

V and J are TRBV6-5 and TRBJ2-7; a weak D match, TRBD2 (6 bases). In germline, CDR1 is MNHEY, CDR2 SVGAGI. Trimming removed 9 bases at V and 5 bases at J, with 11 bases between. The CDR3 length is 11 residues. CDR3 sequence reads: CASRRGNEQYF. DNA of the CDR3: TGTGCCAGTAGGAGGGGTAACGAGCAGTACTTC.

The CDR3 here is CASTGLDEKLFF. CDR3 bases: TGTGCCAGTACAGGATTGGATGAAAAACTGTTTTTT. This chain uses TRBV5-6 with TRBJ1-4; TRBD1 might be the D (5 bases). V was clipped by 8 bases and J by 6 bases, with 11 bases between them. CDR3 length: 12 amino acids. Germline-derived CDR1 and CDR2 are SGHDT and YYEEEE.

The chain has TRBV5-4 and TRBJ1-2, with TRBD1 identical over 8 bases. CDR3 length: 13 residues. Per the germline V gene, CDR1 is SGHNT and CDR2 is YYREEE (reference sequence). V lost 4 bases, J lost 4 bases, and 3 bases stayed unmatched. The CDR3 bases are TGTGCCAGCAGCCCGGGACAGGTCTATGGCTACACCTTC. It translates to CASSPGQVYGYTF.

CDR3: CSVGVGEKLFF. In DNA form, the CDR3 reads TGCAGCGTTGGCGTTGGTGAAAAACTGTTTTTT. V gene TRBV29-1 combines with J gene TRBJ1-4; the D is unclear. Trimming cost V 4 bases and J 7 bases, with 7 bases left between them. The CDR3 loop spans 11 amino acids. Per the germline V gene, CDR1 is SQVTM and CDR2 is ANQGSEA.

The chain carries TRBV4-3 and TRBJ2-5, with 7 positions matching TRBD2. J gave up 11 bases and V 0 bases, and 12 bases lay outside the gene matches. This CDR3 region has 15 residues. The germline V gene encodes CDR1 LGHNA and CDR2 YSLEER. DNA of the CDR3: TGCGCCAGCAGCCAAGACTCGGGAGGCCCCCAAGAGCAGTACTTC. It is translated as CASSQDSGGPQEQYF.

This sequence joins TRBV10-3 and TRBJ2-2; 7 nucleotides agree with TRBD1. The junction had 8 bases not matched to a gene; V was cut back by 3 bases and J by 1 base. CDR1 is ENHRY and CDR2 is SYGVKD in the germline V gene. CDR3 length: 17 residues. The CDR3 protein is CAISEGGGIGNTGELFF. The CDR3 region has the DNA TGTGCCATCAGTGAAGGGGGCGGAATAGGGAACACCGGGGAGCTGTTTTTT.

The chain employs TRBV7-3 and TRBJ2-7; TRBD2 might be the D (6 bases). Germline V gene lookup returns CDR1 SGHTA and CDR2 FQGTGA. This CDR3 contains 13 residues. Trimming took 2 bases from V and 5 from J, leaving 10 bases between them. The CDR3 nucleotides are TGTGCCAGCAGCTTACAGGGAGGAAACGAGCAGTACTTC. Amino acid sequence: CASSLQGGNEQYF.

The chain uses TRBV4-2 and TRBJ2-7; tentatively, D is TRBD2 (6 bases). The CDR3 has 17 residues. Germline CDR1 LGHNA, CDR2 YNFKEQ. V was cut by 1 base and J by 0 bases, with 16 bases left in between. In DNA, the CDR3 is TGTGCCAGCAGCCAAGGTATCCCTGCGGGAATCTCCTACGAGCAGTACTTC. Protein: CASSQGIPAGISYEQYF.

This chain connects TRBV27 to TRBJ2-4; tentatively, D is TRBD1 (6 bases). The CDR3 runs to 15 residues. V lost 5 bases and J lost 0, with 11 bases in between. Germline V gene data show CDR1 as MNHEY and CDR2 as SMNVEV (reference sequence). In DNA form, the CDR3 reads TGTGCCAGCAGTATCGGGACACTAGCCAAAAACATTCAGTACTTC. Its translation is CASSIGTLAKNIQYF.

CDR3 coding DNA: TGTGCCAGTAGGGCTAGCGGGAGAAGCACAGATACGCAGTATTTT. Its translation is CASRASGRSTDTQYF. The chain recombines TRBV19 with TRBJ2-3; 10 bases agree with TRBD2. Trimming cost V 6 bases and J 0 bases; bases outside gene matches: 3. The CDR3 has 15 residues. Germline V CDR1 and CDR2: LNHDA, SQIVND (reference sequence).

The chain combines TRBV6-1 with TRBJ2-3; TRBD1 matches 10 bases. Germline trimming cut 8 bases from V and 8 bases from J; bases unmatched to any gene: 13. The length of the CDR3 is 15 residues. Germline-derived CDR1 and CDR2 are MNHNS and SASEGT. The CDR3 protein is CASFYAGTGDATQYF. CDR3 bases: TGTGCCAGCTTCTACGCCGGGACAGGGGACGCTACGCAGTATTTT.

The chain uses TRBV6-1 and TRBJ2-1; a possible D gene is TRBD1 (6 bases). The CDR3 extends over 13 amino acids. CDR1 is MNHNS, CDR2 SASEGT, per germline. The V end was cut by 6 bases, the J end by 3 bases, with 9 bases between. In DNA, the CDR3 is TGTGCCAGCAGGCCGGGACACTACAATGAGCAGTTCTTC. Protein: CASRPGHYNEQFF.

With respect to this clone: At one boundary the junction diverges from the germline segment, which might be a read error. J is TRBJ2-3 and V is TRBV7-9; 8 bases fit TRBD2. In germline, CDR1 is SEHNR, CDR2 FQNEAQ (reference sequence). The CDR3 has 16 amino acids. The CDR3 DNA follows: TGTTCCAGCAGTTGGGGCCGAGCGGGAGATTCAGATACGCAGTATTTT. This gives the protein CSSSWGRAGDSDTQYF.

This sequence joins TRBV28 and TRBJ2-1, with D uncertain. Germline assignment: CDR1 MDHEN and CDR2 SYDVKM. Between the trimmed V and J ends, which lost 6 bases and 7 bases, there was a span of 4 bases. CDR3 length: 10 amino acids. The CDR3 sequence: CASSRNEQFF. DNA of the CDR3: TGTGCCAGCAGCAGAAATGAGCAGTTCTTC. The full variable domain, with the rest looked up from reference TRBV28 and TRBJ2-1, is DVKVTQSSRYLVKRTGEKVFLECVQDMDHENMFWYRQDPGLGLRLIYFSYDVKMKEKGDIPEGYSVSREKKERFSLILESASTNQTSMYLCASSRNEQFFGPGTRLTVL.

This sequence joins TRBV7-2 and TRBJ2-1, with TRBD1 matching 8 bases. The trim removed 5 bases at V and 0 bases at J, leaving 6 bases unmatched. The V gene's germline CDR1 is SGHTA and CDR2 FQGNSA. There are 16 residues in the CDR3. The CDR3 loop is CASSPGGTGSYNEQFF. As DNA, the CDR3 is TGTGCCAGCAGCCCCGGCGGGACAGGCTCCTACAATGAGCAGTTCTTC.